The 14 T cell receptor beta chains below come from one sample, sequenced in a study of shared clonotypes between healthy human individuals. Profiled with immunoSEQ multiplex PCR; TCRdb holds only in-frame clones, not every one. This table has roughly 2.1 million clones, 85% to 95% appearing once. Naive CD8 cells, CD45RO-negative and positively selected for CCR7, excluded terminally differentiated effector memory CD45RA+ cells. Specimen: naive CD8+ T cells from PBMCs. These receptors all come from a man between 18 and 29 years old in good health. Some clones in this sample may be carry-over from other donors' samples.

The chain joins TRBV6-5 to TRBJ2-3; unclear D gene. Germline loops: CDR1 MNHEY, CDR2 SVGAGI. Deletions cut 10 bases from V and 6 bases from J, with 17 bases between. The CDR3 spans 13 residues. The CDR3, as DNA: TGTGCCACCCGCTGGCGACAAACGGATACGCAGTATTTT. It is translated as CATRWRQTDTQYF.

This clone was picked up one time. J is TRBJ1-5 and V is TRBV27; D ambiguous. Germline V gene sequence: CDR1 MNHEY, CDR2 SMNVEV (reference sequence). Trimming removed 0 bases from V and 6 bases from J, with 9 bases in between. The CDR3 extends over 14 amino acids. The CDR3 region is CASSLSSVGQPQHF. For the CDR3, the DNA is TGTGCCAGCAGTTTATCTTCCGTCGGTCAGCCCCAGCATTTT.

The chain carries TRBV7-3 and TRBJ2-7; D may be TRBD1 (6 bases). The CDR3 contains 16 residues. V was cut by 1 base and J by 5 bases, with 18 bases left in between. Germline values: CDR1 SGHTA, CDR2 FQGTGA. CDR3 coding DNA: TGTGCCAGCAGCTTAAATCCGGGACAAGGAATGCACGAGCAGTACTTC. Translation: CASSLNPGQGMHEQYF. Using reference TRBV7-3 and TRBJ2-7 for the parts outside the CDR3, the full variable domain is GAGVSQTPSNKVTEKGKYVELRCDPISGHTALYWYRQSLGQGPEFLIYFQGTGAADDSGLPNDRFFAVRPEGSVSTLKIQRTERGDSAVYLCASSLNPGQGMHEQYFGPGTRLTVT.

The chain carries TRBV27 and TRBJ2-6; D may be TRBD1 (6 bases). Germline CDR1 reads MNHEY; CDR2 reads SMNVEV (reference sequence). The CDR3 sequence is 15 residues long. With 5 bases removed from V and 2 bases from J, the gap between germline ends came to 10 bases. DNA for the CDR3: TGTGCCAGCAGTACAGGGCCCACTGGGGCCAACGTCCTGACTTTC. The encoded protein is CASSTGPTGANVLTF.

The CDR3 nucleotides read TGTGCCAGCGAACAGGGAAGTGTCTCAGATACGCAGTATTTT. It encodes CASEQGSVSDTQYF. The chain joins TRBV2 to TRBJ2-3; possible D gene TRBD1, 6 bases. The CDR3 covers 14 residues. The V end was cut by 8 bases, the J end by 4 bases, with 16 bases between. CDR1 and CDR2 (germline): SNHLY, FYNNEI.

As regards this clone: This sequence may be a read error, since a much larger clone differs from it by one base. Other nucleotide sequences from this sample produce the same CDR3. This sequence joins TRBV27 and TRBJ2-7, with D possibly matching TRBD2 (5 bases). The CDR3 covers 13 residues. Germline V gives CDR1 MNHEY, CDR2 SMNVEV (reference sequence). Trimming removed 3 bases from V and 2 bases from J, with 8 bases in between. The CDR3 region is CASSFGLTYEQYF. The CDR3 DNA is TGTGCCAGCAGTTTTGGACTGACCTACGAGCAGTACTTC.

The rearrangement uses TRBV13 and TRBJ1-3, with D unclear. The CDR3 is made up of 16 amino acids. Trimming left V 2 bases short and J 0 bases short, with 11 bases between. Germline V gene data show CDR1 as PRHDT and CDR2 as FYEKMQ (reference sequence). The CDR3 reads CASSLYTEHSGNTIYF. The CDR3, as DNA: TGTGCCAGCAGCTTATATACGGAGCACTCTGGAAACACCATATATTTT.

The rearrangement links TRBV7-9 to TRBJ1-1; TRBD1 might be the D (6 bases). The germline V gene has CDR1 SEHNR and CDR2 FQNEAQ (reference sequence). The CDR3 is 17 residues long. The V end was cut by 1 base, the J end by 0 bases, with 15 bases between. In DNA form, the CDR3 reads TGTGCCAGCAGCTTAGGTGTAGGGGGTCTCATGAACACTGAAGCTTTCTTT. This sequence encodes CASSLGVGGLMNTEAFF.

The V and J genes are TRBV5-6 and TRBJ2-5; 8 bases match TRBD2. In germline, CDR1 is SGHDT, CDR2 YYEEEE. With 2 bases clipped from V and 5 bases from J, the junction kept 5 bases outside the gene matches. This CDR3 comprises 14 residues. CDR3 region: CASSFRTSWETQYF. The CDR3 coding sequence is TGTGCCAGCAGCTTTAGGACTAGCTGGGAGACCCAGTACTTC.

CDR3 sequence (DNA): TGTGCCAGCAGTTTTTTCGGGGATACCTACGAGCAGTACTTC. Translation gives CASSFFGDTYEQYF. V is TRBV28 and J is TRBJ2-7; the D gene is possibly TRBD2 (5 bases). CDR3 length: 14 residues. Trimming took 3 bases from V and 2 from J, leaving 11 bases between them. CDR1 is MDHEN and CDR2 is SYDVKM in the germline V gene.

V usage is TRBV18 and J usage is TRBJ2-5, with TRBD2 identical over 8 bases. Germline loops: CDR1 KGHSH, CDR2 LQKENI. With 6 bases clipped from V and 1 base from J, the junction kept 4 bases outside the gene matches. The CDR3 sequence is 14 residues long. CDR3 nucleotides: TGTGCCAGCTCCCCGACTAGCGTCCAAGAGACCCAGTACTTC. Protein: CASSPTSVQETQYF.

As regards this clone: Other DNA sequences in this sample translate to the same CDR3. The chain combines TRBV27 with TRBJ2-3; D not certain. The CDR3 loop spans 13 amino acids. Germline loops: CDR1 MNHEY, CDR2 SMNVEV (reference sequence). V was shortened by 3 bases and J by 0 bases, with 4 bases between the two germline ends. CDR3 loop: CASSFLSTDTQYF. In DNA form, the CDR3 reads TGTGCCAGCAGTTTCCTTAGCACAGATACGCAGTATTTT.

Points on this clone: Other nucleotide sequences from this sample produce the same CDR3. The chain couples TRBV4-1 to TRBJ2-7, with TRBD2 matching over 9 bases. The CDR3 runs 15 residues. Germline V CDR1 and CDR2: MGHRA, YSYEKL. The J segment lost 0 bases and the V segment lost 1 base, leaving 1 base of the junction unmatched. Written as DNA, the CDR3 is TGCGCCAGCAGCCAAGGACTAGCGGACTCCTACGAGCAGTACTTC. It specifies CASSQGLADSYEQYF.

The rearrangement links TRBV10-1 to TRBJ2-7; TRBD2 is a possible D gene (6 bases). CDR3 length: 14 residues. The V gene lost 3 bases and the J gene lost 2 bases, with 11 bases spanning the gap. CDR1 WNHNN and CDR2 SYGVQD come from the germline V gene (reference sequence). The CDR3 coding sequence is TGCGCCAGCAGTGACCTCGGGAGTCCCTACGAGCAGTACTTC. Translating it yields CASSDLGSPYEQYF.